A single sample gave rise to the 15 T cell receptor beta chains below, sequenced in a study of human T cells and chemical hapten exposure. MiXCR was run by TCRdb on the RACE reads, yielding one entry per CDR3 protein. This table has 240,000 or so distinct CDR3 sequences, about 8.1% appearing once. Indicated time point: pre-sensitization, week 0. The treatment is: therapeutic diphenylcyclopropenone sensitization with weekly scalp DPC. This material consisted of whole blood, taken in connection with sensitization to the hapten diphenylcyclopropenone (DPC). The receptors here all came from a woman in her thirties or forties with alopecia areata. Some clones in this sample may be carry-over from other donors' samples.

This clonotype was picked up a small number of times. The gene calls are TRBV4-1 and TRBJ1-3; D not resolved. Trimming pared 4 bases from V and 0 bases from J, leaving 10 bases between. CDR3 length equals 15 residues. In germline, CDR1 is MGHRA, CDR2 YSYEKL. In DNA, the CDR3 is TGCGCCAGCAGCCTCCGTCCGATCTCTGGAAACACCATATATTTT. This codes for CASSLRPISGNTIYF.

This clonotype was detected only a few times. The chain employs TRBV7-8 and TRBJ2-1, with 7 bases identical to TRBD2. The CDR3 extends over 15 amino acids. Trimming removed 1 base from V and 4 bases from J; junction bases left unmatched: 4. CDR1 is SGHVS and CDR2 is FQNEAQ in the germline V gene. CDR3 in amino acids: CASSLGSGPYNEQFF. The CDR3 DNA follows: TGTGCCAGCAGCTTAGGTAGCGGGCCTTACAATGAGCAGTTCTTC.

This clonotype was counted many times. The chain joins TRBV10-3 to TRBJ2-7; D remains ambiguous. The V and J ends lost 1 base and 0 bases respectively, with 10 bases between them. CDR3 length: 15 residues. Germline V gene data show CDR1 as ENHRY and CDR2 as SYGVKD. As DNA, the CDR3 is TGTGCCATCAGTGAGTTAAGATCCACCTCCTACGAGCAGTACTTC. Its translation: CAISELRSTSYEQYF.

This clonotype came up a few times. The chain carries TRBV29-1 and TRBJ2-3; 11 bases align to TRBD1. CDR1 is SQVTM and CDR2 is ANQGSEA in the germline V gene. V lost 8 bases, J lost 5 bases, and 12 bases stayed unmatched. The CDR3 spans 15 residues. Here the CDR3 DNA reads TGCAGCTCCCACGGCCCGGGACAGGGGGGAGATACGCAGTATTTT. Translation gives CSSHGPGQGGDTQYF.

In this sample, this clonotype turned up many times. The rearrangement uses TRBV20-1 and TRBJ2-7, with a possible D match to TRBD2 (7 bases). Per germline, CDR1 DFQATT and CDR2 SNEGSKA (reference sequence). The germline V and J ends were trimmed by 1 base and 1 base, with 14 bases remaining between them. The length of the CDR3 is 15 residues. The CDR3 sequence: CSARAGGGGSYEQYF. CDR3 nucleotides: TGCAGTGCTAGAGCTGGGGGAGGGGGATCCTACGAGCAGTACTTC.

This clonotype was seen more than once but under ten times. This chain links TRBV3-1 with TRBJ2-5; D is uncertain. V was pared by 4 bases and J by 3 bases, with 9 bases between. Looked up from germline, CDR1 is LGHDT and CDR2 is YNNKEL (reference sequence). This CDR3 spans 13 amino acids. The CDR3 sequence: CASSLQMEETQYF. In nucleotides, the CDR3 is TGTGCCAGCAGCCTTCAGATGGAAGAGACCCAGTACTTC.

This clonotype has just a few counts. The V gene is TRBV29-1, the J gene TRBJ2-1, with 14 bases identical to TRBD2. The CDR3 runs 14 residues. Unmatched junction bases numbered 1, after V lost 6 bases and J lost 3 bases. Germline loops: CDR1 SQVTM, CDR2 ANQGSEA. The DNA for the CDR3 is TGCAGCGTGGGACTAGCGGGAGTCTACAATGAGCAGTTCTTC. It yields the protein CSVGLAGVYNEQFF.

This clonotype was seen a few times. The CDR3 region is CATSDGDRVDEQYF. CDR3 coding DNA: TGTGCCACCAGTGACGGTGACAGGGTCGACGAGCAGTACTTC. The V call is TRBV24-1, the J call TRBJ2-7; 7 bases are shared with TRBD1. CDR1 is KGHDR, CDR2 SFDVKD, per germline. Germline trimming cut 4 bases from V and 5 bases from J; bases unmatched to any gene: 7. The CDR3 contains 14 residues.

The table lists this clonotype with a few counts. J is TRBJ2-1 and V is TRBV20-1; a possible D gene is TRBD1 (7 bases). V was pared by 3 bases and J by 8 bases, with 20 bases between. This CDR3 is built from 15 residues. Germline CDR1 reads DFQATT; CDR2 reads SNEGSKA (reference sequence). The CDR3 reads CSASKGAVASDEQFF. The CDR3 DNA sequence: TGCAGTGCTAGCAAGGGGGCGGTAGCTAGCGATGAGCAGTTCTTC.

The genes are TRBV20-1 and TRBJ2-2, with D possibly matching TRBD2 (6 bases). CDR1 and CDR2 from the germline V gene are DFQATT and SNEGSKA (reference sequence). The CDR3 is made up of 14 amino acids. V was cut by 6 bases and J by 5 bases, with 16 bases left in between. The DNA for the CDR3 is TGCAGTGCCTCCGGGCGGAGCGGGACCGGGGAGCTGTTTTTT. As protein: CSASGRSGTGELFF.

For the CDR3, the DNA is TGCGCCAGCAGCTTGGCAACTAGTCGGGCAGATACGCAGTATTTT. Its translation is CASSLATSRADTQYF. V usage is TRBV5-1 and J usage is TRBJ2-3; D possibly corresponds to TRBD2 (5 bases). Trimming removed 0 bases from V and 4 bases from J, with 12 bases in between. CDR3 length: 15 amino acids. Germline V gene sequence: CDR1 SGHRS, CDR2 YFSETQ.

There are a few counts of this clonotype. This sequence joins TRBV9 and TRBJ2-3, with 7 bases identical to TRBD2. Germline V lookup: CDR1 SGDLS, CDR2 YYNGEE. CDR3 length: 17 amino acids. V was clipped by 3 bases and J by 0 bases; unmatched bases: 10. CDR3 sequence: CASSAGLRGGSTDTQYF. The CDR3 DNA reads TGTGCCAGCAGCGCGGGACTAAGGGGCGGGAGCACAGATACGCAGTATTTT.

This clonotype showed up just a few times. The chain joins TRBV4-2 to TRBJ2-1; D might be TRBD2 (5 bases). This CDR3 spans 15 amino acids. The germline V and J ends were trimmed by 1 base and 1 base, with 8 bases remaining between them. The germline CDR1 and CDR2 sequences are LGHNA and YNFKEQ. The CDR3 here is CASSQALASYNEQFF. The CDR3 DNA reads as TGTGCCAGCAGCCAAGCTCTAGCATCCTACAATGAGCAGTTCTTC.

There are a few counts of this clonotype. The chain couples TRBV6-5 to TRBJ1-1; 10 bases map to TRBD1. The CDR3 runs 14 residues. Trimming removed 6 bases from V and 5 bases from J; junction bases left unmatched: 6. Germline-derived CDR1 and CDR2 are MNHEY and SVGAGI. DNA of the CDR3: TGTGCCAGCAGCTCCCCGGGACAGGGGACTGAAGCTTTCTTT. Protein product: CASSSPGQGTEAFF.

This clonotype was seen a handful of times. V is TRBV12-3 or TRBV12-4 and J is TRBJ2-1, with D possibly being TRBD2 (6 bases). The length of the CDR3 is 15 residues. With 2 bases removed from V and 5 bases from J, the gap between germline ends came to 13 bases. The CDR3 DNA reads as TGTGCCAGCAGTTTAATCGGGAGCGAGAACAATGAGCAGTTCTTC. Translated: CASSLIGSENNEQFF.